One sample yielded the 29 T cell receptor beta chains listed below, sequenced in a study of cytomegalovirus exposure and HLA in healthy donors. 13 Jbeta primers and 60 Vbeta primers were used for the PCR. Repertoires were generated with immunoSEQ multiplex PCR, while TCRdb's copy carries only in-frame clones and drops some. The sample has some 110,000 clones, approximately 65% seen once. The specimen sequenced was PBMCs. The receptors stem from a man aged 18 to 29 in good health and CMV-seronegative.

CDR3 coding DNA: TGTGCCAGCAGGAATCAGGGTTACGAGCAGTACTTC. This encodes CASRNQGYEQYF. The chain combines TRBV7-9 with TRBJ2-5, with D possibly matching TRBD1 (5 bases). TRBJ2-7 matches the DNA end more closely, so the J call is doubtful. Per the germline V gene, CDR1 is SEHNR and CDR2 is FQNEAQ (reference sequence). The CDR3 is made up of 12 amino acids.

J is TRBJ1-1 and V is TRBV6-5, with TRBD1 as a possible D gene (6 bases). Trimming left V 5 bases short and J 7 bases short, with 14 bases between. Germline V lookup: CDR1 MNHEY, CDR2 SVGAGI. The CDR3 is 13 residues long. CDR3 sequence reads: CASSPPQGYEAFF. CDR3 sequence (DNA): TGTGCCAGCAGTCCCCCACAGGGCTATGAAGCTTTCTTT.

The V and J genes are TRBV13 and TRBJ2-3; 10 bases agree with TRBD2. Per germline, CDR1 PRHDT and CDR2 FYEKMQ (reference sequence). This CDR3 contains 17 residues. The V segment lost 0 bases and the J segment 0 bases; nucleotides outside the gene matches: 3. The CDR3 protein is CASSLGLLAGSTDTQYF. The CDR3 DNA sequence: TGTGCCAGCAGCTTAGGGTTACTAGCGGGGAGCACAGATACGCAGTATTTT.

V gene TRBV7-2 combines with J gene TRBJ2-7; 12 nucleotides align to TRBD2. Per the germline V gene, CDR1 is SGHTA and CDR2 is FQGNSA. V was clipped by 5 bases and J by 0 bases; unmatched bases: 14. The CDR3 runs 19 residues. The CDR3 nucleotides read TGTGCCAGCAGCGCGACCGGCTGGACTAGCGGGGATAGCTCCTACGAGCAGTACTTC. The encoded protein is CASSATGWTSGDSSYEQYF.

This clone was counted a few times. V usage is TRBV29-1 and J usage is TRBJ2-1, with 8 bases aligning to TRBD2. V lost 6 bases to trimming and J lost 7 bases; unmatched junction nucleotides: 8. This CDR3 contains 13 residues. Germline-derived CDR1 and CDR2 are SQVTM and ANQGSEA. CDR3 sequence: CSVSGGPLNEQFF. The DNA for the CDR3 is TGCAGCGTGTCGGGGGGGCCCTTAAATGAGCAGTTCTTC.

The chain links TRBV18 to TRBJ2-3; 8 bases line up with TRBD2. Germline CDR1 KGHSH, CDR2 LQKENI. With V trimmed by 4 bases and J by 4 bases, 7 bases remained unmatched. This CDR3 contains 15 residues. The CDR3 loop is CASSHSSGRADTQYF. The CDR3 coding sequence is TGTGCCAGCTCACACAGCAGCGGGAGAGCAGATACGCAGTATTTT.

The chain recombines TRBV11-2 with TRBJ2-2, with 7 bases identical to TRBD1. The CDR3 is made up of 12 amino acids. With V trimmed by 9 bases and J by 8 bases, 6 bases remained unmatched. The germline V gene encodes CDR1 SGHAT and CDR2 FQNNGV. CDR3 DNA sequence: TGTGCCAGGAGGGGGCCGAGGGGGGAGCTGTTTTTT. Encoded protein: CARRGPRGELFF.

As regards this clone: Germline and junction disagree at one end, which may indicate a read error. The chain has TRBV27 and TRBJ2-1, with D maybe TRBD1 (6 bases). The CDR3 length is 14 residues. Germline lookup yields CDR1 MNHEY and CDR2 SMNVEV (reference sequence). CDR3 in DNA: TGTGCCGGCAGTCCCCGGACAGTTTACAATGAGCAGTTCTTC. It yields the protein CAGSPRTVYNEQFF.

The chain has TRBV28 and TRBJ1-1; TRBD1 agrees at 8 bases. This CDR3 has 13 amino acids. V was clipped by 7 bases and J by 4 bases; unmatched bases: 5. Germline V gene data show CDR1 as MDHEN and CDR2 as SYDVKM. The CDR3 loop reads CASTTDRGTEAFF. The CDR3 nucleotides read TGTGCCAGCACCACCGACAGGGGCACTGAAGCTTTCTTT.

A few counts support this clone. In nucleotides, the CDR3 is TGTGCCAGCAGTTCGGGTGACGCTAACTATGGCTACACCTTC. Residues: CASSSGDANYGYTF. The J gene is TRBJ1-2, the V gene TRBV27, with D uncertain. Trimming stripped 4 bases from V and 0 bases from J, with 9 bases between. The CDR3 spans 14 residues. Germline V lookup: CDR1 MNHEY, CDR2 SMNVEV (reference sequence).

This sequence joins TRBV7-2 and TRBJ2-7; TRBD2 matches at 12 bases. Germline trimming cut 5 bases from V and 1 base from J; bases unmatched to any gene: 9. The germline gives CDR1 SGHTA, CDR2 FQGNSA. The CDR3 contains 17 residues. The DNA of the CDR3 is TGTGCCAGCAGCCCCCCTAGCGGGAGGGATAGATCCTACGAGCAGTACTTC. This encodes CASSPPSGRDRSYEQYF.

This clone was seen more than once but under ten times. The chain recombines TRBV7-3 with TRBJ2-7; D is unresolved. V dropped 4 bases and J dropped 3 bases, with 16 bases sitting between them. The CDR3 is made up of 15 amino acids. Germline CDR1 and CDR2: SGHTA and FQGTGA. CDR3 sequence: CASSSLDRVGYEQYF. The CDR3 DNA is TGTGCCAGCAGCTCCCTCGACCGGGTAGGCTACGAGCAGTACTTC.

The chain employs TRBV28 and TRBJ1-1, with D possibly TRBD1 on 5 matching bases. The CDR3 has 12 amino acids. Germline-derived CDR1 and CDR2 are MDHEN and SYDVKM. Trimming took 5 bases from V and 11 from J, leaving 15 bases between them. The CDR3 nucleotides are TGTGCCAGCAGTGAACAGGATCGGCGTGCTTTCTTT. Residues: CASSEQDRRAFF.

The chain employs TRBV27 and TRBJ2-5, with D perhaps matching TRBD1 (6 bases). The tail of the sequence fits TRBJ2-7 better, so the J call may be wrong. There are 16 residues in the CDR3. Per germline, CDR1 MNHEY and CDR2 SMNVEV (reference sequence). The CDR3 sequence is CASSSNRDAVYYEQYF. The CDR3, as DNA: TGTGCCAGCAGTTCTAACAGGGACGCCGTATACTACGAGCAGTACTTC.

The genes are TRBV7-2 and TRBJ2-1; TRBD1 agrees at 8 bases. The CDR3 runs to 15 residues. The germline V gene encodes CDR1 SGHTA and CDR2 FQGNSA. V shed 2 bases, J shed 8 bases, and the junction held 8 bases outside the gene matches. CDR3: CASSLQGAPYDEQFF. The CDR3 nucleotides are TGTGCCAGCAGCTTACAGGGGGCGCCTTACGATGAGCAGTTCTTC.

This clone was detected a few times. The chain links TRBV2 to TRBJ1-4; TRBD1 matches at 7 bases. The J segment lost 7 bases and the V segment lost 4 bases, leaving 6 bases of the junction unmatched. The CDR3 has 14 amino acids. Germline V CDR1 and CDR2: SNHLY, FYNNEI. This CDR3 reads CASSAQGKGEKLFF. The DNA of the CDR3 is TGTGCCAGCAGTGCACAGGGGAAAGGTGAAAAACTGTTTTTT. Together with reference TRBV2 and TRBJ1-4, the CDR3 gives the full variable domain: EPEVTQTPSHQVTQMGQEVILRCVPISNHLYFYWYRQILGQKVEFLVSFYNNEISEKSEIFDDQFSVERPDGSNFTLKIRSTKLEDSAMYFCASSAQGKGEKLFFGSGTQLSVL.

This clone was seen a few times. The V call is TRBV6-5, the J call TRBJ2-7; tentative D call: TRBD1 (6 bases). Germline V gene sequence: CDR1 MNHEY, CDR2 SVGAGI. This CDR3 comprises 16 residues. Trimming shortened V by 4 bases and J by 3 bases, and 19 bases separated the two germline ends. CDR3 amino acids: CASSSPLGHYYYEQYF. DNA of the CDR3: TGTGCCAGCAGTTCCCCCTTGGGACACTACTACTACGAGCAGTACTTC.

The chain carries TRBV30 and TRBJ2-5; TRBD1 might be the D (5 bases). The CDR3 totals 12 residues. Looked up from germline, CDR1 is GTSNPN and CDR2 is SVGIG (reference sequence). With 0 bases removed from V and 6 bases from J, the gap between germline ends came to 8 bases. Written as DNA, the CDR3 is TGTGCCTGGAGTGTAGGGGTGAAGACCCAGTACTTC. Translated: CAWSVGVKTQYF. Full variable domain (missing parts from reference TRBV30 and TRBJ2-5): SQTIHQWPATLVQPVGSPLSLECTVEGTSNPNLYWYRQAAGRGLQLLFYSVGIGQISSEVPQNLSASRPQDRQFILSSKKLLLSDSGFYLCAWSVGVKTQYFGPGTRLLVL.

This clone has more than one count but fewer than ten. This chain connects TRBV4-3 to TRBJ2-3; 8 bases are shared with TRBD1. The CDR3 is 22 amino acids. Germline V gives CDR1 LGHNA, CDR2 YSLEER. J gave up 0 bases and V 1 base, and 21 bases lay outside the gene matches. The DNA for the CDR3 is TGCGCCAGCAGCCAAGTTTCATCTGGACAGGGACACATGATCCTTAGCACAGATACGCAGTATTTT. Its translation: CASSQVSSGQGHMILSTDTQYF.

The chain couples TRBV5-1 to TRBJ2-3, with a weak D call TRBD2 (5 bases). Germline values: CDR1 SGHRS, CDR2 YFSETQ. The V gene lost 4 bases and the J gene lost 3 bases, with 12 bases spanning the gap. This CDR3 has 14 residues. CDR3 protein: CASSPEGLTDTQYF. The CDR3 DNA is TGCGCCAGCAGCCCCGAGGGTCTGACAGATACGCAGTATTTT.

This clone was detected once. The chain links TRBV14 to TRBJ2-7, with a weak D call TRBD2 (5 bases). From germline, CDR1 is SGHDN and CDR2 FVKESK. The CDR3 extends over 16 amino acids. The V end lost 4 bases, the J end lost 1 base, and 17 bases lay between the germline ends. The CDR3 reads CASSPRTLLTSYEQYF. CDR3 nucleotides: TGTGCCAGCAGCCCCCGGACTCTTTTGACTTCCTACGAGCAGTACTTC.

The chain is built from TRBV29-1 and TRBJ2-6; D is undetermined. Germline CDR1 and CDR2: SQVTM and ANQGSEA. The CDR3 runs to 12 residues. Trimming stripped 5 bases from V and 0 bases from J, with 2 bases between. The CDR3 loop is CSVYSGANVLTF. The CDR3 DNA reads TGCAGCGTTTACTCTGGGGCCAACGTCCTGACTTTC.

CDR3 loop: CASSLVRADDGYTF. CDR3 coding DNA: TGTGCCAGCAGCTTAGTCAGGGCGGATGATGGCTACACCTTC. The gene calls are TRBV5-6 and TRBJ1-2; perhaps TRBD1 as D (5 bases). V shed 2 bases and J shed 6 bases, with 14 bases lying between them. The CDR3 length is 14 residues. Germline CDR1 SGHDT, CDR2 YYEEEE.

This clone was detected a few times. This chain links TRBV7-9 with TRBJ2-7, with TRBD2 matching over 13 bases. J gave up 2 bases and V 5 bases, and 12 bases lay outside the gene matches. Germline V gives CDR1 SEHNR, CDR2 FQNEAQ (reference sequence). CDR3 size: 18 residues. CDR3 amino acids: CASSNGLAGERWAYEQYF. In DNA form, the CDR3 reads TGTGCCAGCAGCAATGGACTAGCGGGAGAAAGGTGGGCCTACGAGCAGTACTTC.

The chain links TRBV19 to TRBJ2-6; D is undetermined. This CDR3 has 15 residues. Trimming removed 1 base at V and 2 bases at J, with 6 bases between. Germline assignment: CDR1 LNHDA and CDR2 SQIVND (reference sequence). The chain's CDR3 is CASSIGPAGANVLTF. The DNA of the CDR3 is TGTGCCAGTAGTATAGGGCCCGCTGGGGCCAACGTCCTGACTTTC.

V usage is TRBV6-1 and J usage is TRBJ1-1, with D unresolved. Germline loops: CDR1 MNHNS, CDR2 SASEGT. The CDR3 contains 14 residues. V was trimmed by 4 bases and J by 1 base, leaving 10 bases between them. In DNA, the CDR3 is TGTGCCAGCAGTGTAAGTGTTAGGAACACTGAAGCTTTCTTT. This encodes CASSVSVRNTEAFF.

This sequence joins TRBV19 and TRBJ2-5; possibly TRBD1 for D (5 bases). This CDR3 comprises 18 residues. CDR1 LNHDA and CDR2 SQIVND come from the germline V gene (reference sequence). The V end was cut by 3 bases, the J end by 2 bases, with 22 bases between. Here the CDR3 DNA reads TGTGCCAGTAGTATCGCCGGACCCAGCAGGACATTACAAGAGACCCAGTACTTC. Amino acids: CASSIAGPSRTLQETQYF.

The sample holds one count of this clone. The CDR3 nucleotides are TGTGCCAGCAGCCCCACGACTAGCGGGATAAGCACAGATACGCAGTATTTT. Its translation: CASSPTTSGISTDTQYF. V usage is TRBV7-8 and J usage is TRBJ2-3; 11 bases align to TRBD2. The CDR3 runs to 17 residues. Germline CDR1 SGHVS, CDR2 FQNEAQ. The V segment lost 5 bases and the J segment 0 bases; nucleotides outside the gene matches: 7. The full variable domain, its missing parts supplied by reference TRBV7-8 and TRBJ2-3, is GAGVSQSPRYKVAKRGQDVALRCDPISGHVSLFWYQQALGQGPEFLTYFQNEAQLDKSGLPSDRFFAERPEGSVSTLKIQRTQQEDSAVYLCASSPTTSGISTDTQYFGPGTRLTVL.

This chain connects TRBV9 to TRBJ2-1, with 10 bases matching TRBD2. The CDR3 has 17 residues. The germline CDR1 and CDR2 sequences are SGDLS and YYNGEE. The junction had 9 bases not matched to a gene; V was cut back by 0 bases and J by 6 bases. CDR3 sequence (DNA): TGTGCCAGCAGCGTAGACCCTACTAGCGGGATAATCAATGAGCAGTTCTTC. It encodes CASSVDPTSGIINEQFF. Looking up the rest from reference TRBV9 and TRBJ2-1 gives the full variable domain: DSGVTQTPKHLITATGQRVTLRCSPRSGDLSVYWYQQSLDQGLQFLIQYYNGEERAKGNILERFSAQQFPDLHSELNLSSLELGDSALYFCASSVDPTSGIINEQFFGPGTRLTVL.